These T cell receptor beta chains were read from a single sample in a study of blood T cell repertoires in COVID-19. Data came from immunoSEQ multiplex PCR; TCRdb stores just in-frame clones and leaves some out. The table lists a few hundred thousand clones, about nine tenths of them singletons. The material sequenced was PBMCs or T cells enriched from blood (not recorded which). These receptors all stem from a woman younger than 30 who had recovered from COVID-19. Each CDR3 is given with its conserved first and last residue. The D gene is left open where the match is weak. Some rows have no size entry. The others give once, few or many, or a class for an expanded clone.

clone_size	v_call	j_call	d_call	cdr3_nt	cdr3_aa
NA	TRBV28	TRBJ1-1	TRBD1	TGTGCCAGCAGCCCACCCCCCACAGGGGTGACTGAAGCTTTCTTT	CASSPPPTGVTEAFF
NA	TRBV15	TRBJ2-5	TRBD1	TGTGCCACCAGCAGCCGACAGGGGGCCTGGGAGACCCAGTACTTC	CATSSRQGAWETQYF
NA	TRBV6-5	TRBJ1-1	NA	TGTGCCAGCAGTTACTCCTCTGCGGGGATGAACACTGAAGCTTTCTTT	CASSYSSAGMNTEAFF
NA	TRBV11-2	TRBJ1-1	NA	TGTGCCAGCAGCTCCGGTCCGGGGGGAAGAGCTGAAGCTTTCTTT	CASSSGPGGRAEAFF
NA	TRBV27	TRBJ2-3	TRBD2	TGTGCCAGCAGACCCCTAGCGGGAGACCCAGATACGCAGTATTTT	CASRPLAGDPDTQYF
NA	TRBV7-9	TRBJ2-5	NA	TGTGCCAGCAGCCTACCACCTCAAGAGACCCAGTACTTC	CASSLPPQETQYF
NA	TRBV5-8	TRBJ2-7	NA	TGTGCCAGCACCCTCTTCGGGACAACTTACGAGCAGTACTTC	CASTLFGTTYEQYF
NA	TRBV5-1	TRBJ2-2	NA	TGCGCCAGCAGCTTGGCCGGGAACACCGGGGAGCTGTTTTTT	CASSLAGNTGELFF
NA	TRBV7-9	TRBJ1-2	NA	TGTGCCAGCAGCTTATGGGGGGGCGGAGGCTACACCTTC	CASSLWGGGGYTF
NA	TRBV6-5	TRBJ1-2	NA	TGTGCCAGCAGTTACTCGTGGACAGACTATGGCTACACCTTC	CASSYSWTDYGYTF
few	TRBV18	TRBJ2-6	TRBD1	TGTGCCAGCTCACACAACAGGGGGCCCTCCTCTGGGGCCAACGTCCTGACTTTC	CASSHNRGPSSGANVLTF
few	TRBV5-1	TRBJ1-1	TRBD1	TGCGCCAGCACCTGGGGGGACAGCACTGAAGCTTTCTTT	CASTWGDSTEAFF
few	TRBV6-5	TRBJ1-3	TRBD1	TGTGCCAGCAGTTACACAGGGGGAAACTCTGGAAACACCATATATTTT	CASSYTGGNSGNTIYF
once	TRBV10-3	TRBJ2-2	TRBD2	TGTGCCATCAGTGACGCGGGGGGGCACGCCGGGGAGCTGTTTTTT	CAISDAGGHAGELFF
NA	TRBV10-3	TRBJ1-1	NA	TGTGCCATCAGTGAGTCTGAGGGTCCCGGGCGAGCTTTCTTT	CAISESEGPGRAFF
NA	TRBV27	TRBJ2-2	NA	TGTGCCAGCAGTTTATCGGAGTTTAGCGGGAACACCGGGGAGCTGTTTTTT	CASSLSEFSGNTGELFF
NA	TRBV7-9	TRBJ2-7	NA	TGTGCCAGCAGCTTAAATAGCCAGACCAAAGTGACTTACGAGCAGTACTTC	CASSLNSQTKVTYEQYF
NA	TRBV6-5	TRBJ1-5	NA	TGTGCCAGCAGTTTAGTGGGAGGGAACCAGCCCCAGCATTTT	CASSLVGGNQPQHF
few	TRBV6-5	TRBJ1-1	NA	TGTGCCAGCAGTTATGGACAGAACACTGAAGCTTTCTTT	CASSYGQNTEAFF
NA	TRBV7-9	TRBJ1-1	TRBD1	TGTGCCAGCAGGACAGGGGGGCGAGAGGCTTTCTTT	CASRTGGREAFF
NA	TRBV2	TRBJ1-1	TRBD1	TGTGCCAGCAGGGGGACAGGGTCCACTGAAGCTTTCTTT	CASRGTGSTEAFF
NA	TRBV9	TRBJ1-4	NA	TGTGCCAGCAGCGTAGCTGGGGGGACGGTTGAAAAACTGTTTTTT	CASSVAGGTVEKLFF